The rows below give T cell receptor beta chains drawn from one sample of a study of blood T cell repertoires in COVID-19. Sequencing was performed with immunoSEQ multiplex PCR; in TCRdb, only in-frame clones are kept and a portion is missing. The sample has roughly 360,000 clones; over 75% are singletons. The sample consisted of PBMCs or T cells enriched from blood (not recorded which). The origin of the receptors is a woman aged 25 to 39 with acute COVID-19. Both conserved end residues are part of each CDR3. Each record gives: D gene, clone size, J gene, V gene, CDR3 protein, CDR3 DNA. The D gene is left open where the match is weak. Expanded clones get a size class; other rows say once, few or many, or leave the size out.

d_gene: NA
abundance: NA
j_gene: TRBJ2-5
v_gene: TRBV4-3
CDR3aa: CASSQESGQETQYF
CDR3nt: TGCGCCAGCAGCCAAGAATCGGGTCAAGAGACCCAGTACTTC

d_gene: NA
abundance: NA
j_gene: TRBJ1-2
v_gene: TRBV24-1
CDR3aa: CATSDWDKYYGYTF
CDR3nt: TGTGCCACCAGTGACTGGGACAAGTACTATGGCTACACCTTC

d_gene: NA
abundance: NA
j_gene: TRBJ1-2
v_gene: TRBV7-2
CDR3aa: CASSGRGALHGYTF
CDR3nt: TGTGCCAGCAGCGGGCGGGGGGCCCTCCATGGCTACACCTTC

d_gene: TRBD1
abundance: NA
j_gene: TRBJ2-3
v_gene: TRBV29-1
CDR3aa: CSVGQATSTDTQYF
CDR3nt: TGCAGCGTGGGACAGGCGACTAGCACAGATACGCAGTATTTT

d_gene: NA
abundance: NA
j_gene: TRBJ2-3
v_gene: TRBV9
CDR3aa: CASSDRRDTYTDTQYF
CDR3nt: TGTGCCAGCAGCGACCGAAGGGACACTTACACAGATACGCAGTATTTT

d_gene: NA
abundance: NA
j_gene: TRBJ1-1
v_gene: TRBV7-8
CDR3aa: CASSLQGGLNTEAFF
CDR3nt: TGTGCCAGCAGCTTACAGGGAGGTTTGAACACTGAAGCTTTCTTT

d_gene: TRBD1
abundance: NA
j_gene: TRBJ1-1
v_gene: TRBV28
CDR3aa: CASSTPPQGKFRNTEAFF
CDR3nt: TGTGCCAGCAGCACCCCCCCACAGGGGAAATTTAGGAACACTGAAGCTTTCTTT

d_gene: TRBD2
abundance: NA
j_gene: TRBJ2-1
v_gene: TRBV27
CDR3aa: CASSFNTWGLGSHGSYNEQFF
CDR3nt: TGTGCCAGCAGTTTTAACACGTGGGGACTAGGATCACACGGCTCCTACAATGAGCAGTTCTTC

d_gene: NA
abundance: NA
j_gene: TRBJ2-1
v_gene: TRBV2
CDR3aa: CASSGSQTSSYNEQFF
CDR3nt: TGTGCCAGCAGTGGGAGCCAGACGAGCTCCTACAATGAGCAGTTCTTC

d_gene: NA
abundance: NA
j_gene: TRBJ2-3
v_gene: TRBV7-3
CDR3aa: CASSLRIGRSSGDTQYF
CDR3nt: TGTGCCAGCAGCTTAAGGATAGGGAGGTCAAGCGGGGATACGCAGTATTTT

d_gene: TRBD1
abundance: NA
j_gene: TRBJ1-6
v_gene: TRBV5-1
CDR3aa: CASSLGQLDSPLHF
CDR3nt: TGCGCCAGCAGCCTGGGACAGCTAGATTCACCCCTCCACTTT

d_gene: TRBD2
abundance: NA
j_gene: TRBJ2-3
v_gene: TRBV5-1
CDR3aa: CASTASGGITDTQYF
CDR3nt: TGCGCCAGCACCGCTAGCGGGGGGATCACAGATACGCAGTATTTT

d_gene: TRBD2
abundance: NA
j_gene: TRBJ2-3
v_gene: TRBV18
CDR3aa: CASSPASGELADTQYF
CDR3nt: TGTGCCAGCTCACCAGCTAGCGGGGAGTTGGCAGATACGCAGTATTTT

d_gene: NA
abundance: NA
j_gene: TRBJ2-1
v_gene: TRBV5-1
CDR3aa: CASSGGEFYEQFF
CDR3nt: TGCGCCAGCAGCGGAGGGGAATTCTATGAGCAGTTCTTC

d_gene: NA
abundance: NA
j_gene: TRBJ2-2
v_gene: TRBV24-1
CDR3aa: CATSGNSKNTGELFF
CDR3nt: TGTGCCACCAGTGGCAACTCCAAGAACACCGGGGAGCTGTTTTTT

d_gene: NA
abundance: NA
j_gene: TRBJ1-5
v_gene: TRBV2
CDR3aa: CASSEANRGNQPQHF
CDR3nt: TGTGCCAGCAGTGAAGCGAATAGGGGTAATCAGCCCCAGCATTTT

d_gene: TRBD2
abundance: NA
j_gene: TRBJ2-3
v_gene: TRBV9
CDR3aa: CASSVGGVSTDTQYF
CDR3nt: TGTGCCAGCAGCGTTGGGGGGGTTAGCACAGATACGCAGTATTTT

d_gene: NA
abundance: few
j_gene: TRBJ1-4
v_gene: TRBV5-1
CDR3aa: CASSLGAGNNEKLFF
CDR3nt: TGCGCCAGCAGCTTGGGAGCAGGGAACAATGAAAAACTGTTTTTT

d_gene: NA
abundance: NA
j_gene: TRBJ1-3
v_gene: TRBV5-6
CDR3aa: CASSLVPNSGNTIYF
CDR3nt: TGTGCCAGCAGCTTGGTCCCTAACTCTGGAAACACCATATATTTT

d_gene: TRBD1
abundance: NA
j_gene: TRBJ2-2
v_gene: TRBV5-1
CDR3aa: CASSFGTENTGELFF
CDR3nt: TGCGCCAGCAGCTTCGGGACAGAAAACACCGGGGAGCTGTTTTTT

d_gene: TRBD1
abundance: NA
j_gene: TRBJ1-5
v_gene: TRBV10-3
CDR3aa: CAISDDRGSQPQHF
CDR3nt: TGTGCCATCAGTGACGACAGGGGTTCTCAGCCCCAGCATTTT

d_gene: NA
abundance: few
j_gene: TRBJ1-6
v_gene: TRBV5-1
CDR3aa: CASSLEVSGSPLHF
CDR3nt: TGCGCCAGCAGCTTGGAAGTATCGGGTTCACCCCTCCACTTT

d_gene: TRBD1
abundance: once
j_gene: TRBJ1-2
v_gene: TRBV7-9
CDR3aa: CASSLGRDSNYGYTF
CDR3nt: TGTGCCAGCAGCTTAGGCAGGGACAGCAACTATGGCTACACCTTC

d_gene: TRBD1
abundance: NA
j_gene: TRBJ1-1
v_gene: TRBV14
CDR3aa: CASSPWTGTTEAFF
CDR3nt: TGTGCCAGCAGCCCGTGGACAGGGACCACTGAAGCTTTCTTT

d_gene: NA
abundance: once
j_gene: TRBJ2-7
v_gene: TRBV2
CDR3aa: CASSEQGYEQYF
CDR3nt: TGTGCCAGCAGTGAACAGGGCTACGAGCAGTACTTC

d_gene: NA
abundance: few
j_gene: TRBJ2-2
v_gene: TRBV6-4
CDR3aa: CASSAAGPSGELFF
CDR3nt: TGTGCCAGCAGTGCCGCAGGGCCCAGCGGGGAGCTGTTTTTT

d_gene: TRBD1
abundance: NA
j_gene: TRBJ2-7
v_gene: TRBV3-1/TRBV3-2
CDR3aa: CASSLKGAAQSLYEQYF
CDR3nt: TGTGCCAGCAGTCTCAAGGGGGCGGCTCAGAGTTTATACGAGCAGTACTTC

d_gene: NA
abundance: NA
j_gene: TRBJ2-3
v_gene: TRBV3-1/TRBV3-2
CDR3aa: CASSQEVGADTQYF
CDR3nt: TGTGCCAGCAGCCAAGAGGTAGGGGCAGATACGCAGTATTTT

d_gene: TRBD1
abundance: NA
j_gene: TRBJ2-7
v_gene: TRBV27
CDR3aa: CASSFTGDYEQYF
CDR3nt: TGTGCCAGCAGTTTTACAGGGGACTACGAGCAGTACTTC